These 13 T cell receptor beta chains came from one sample sequenced in a study of a mutant IDH1 vaccine in newly diagnosed glioma. Measured with immunoSEQ multiplex PCR; TCRdb has only the in-frame clones, and not every one. The sample records 20,000 to 25,000 clones, 82% being singletons. The sample's time point: week 23, last vaccination. Topical imiquimod accompanied each vaccine dose, which consisted of 300 ug of mutant IDH1 20-mer peptide. Their antigens remain unidentified. Sequencing was performed on PBMCs, taken from a glioma patient whose treatment included an IDH1 peptide vaccine. The receptors were sampled from a man aged 30-40 years with glioma.

This rearrangement joins TRBV5-1 to TRBJ2-1, with D maybe TRBD2 (5 bases). V lost 5 bases and J lost 6, with 12 bases in between. The germline CDR1 and CDR2 sequences are SGHRS and YFSETQ. The CDR3 is 13 residues long. DNA of the CDR3: TGCGCCAGCAGGGACTCCGCTGGCAATGAGCAGTTCTTC. Amino acid sequence: CASRDSAGNEQFF. The full variable domain, completed using reference TRBV5-1 and TRBJ2-1, is KAGVTQTPRYLIKTRGQQVTLSCSPISGHRSVSWYQQTPGQGLQFLFEYFSETQRNKGNFPGRFSGRQFSNSRSEMNVSTLELGDSALYLCASRDSAGNEQFFGPGTRLTVL.

The V call is TRBV18, the J call TRBJ1-1, with 11 bases lining up with TRBD1. Germline trimming cut 4 bases from V and 5 bases from J; bases unmatched to any gene: 3. This CDR3 is 14 amino acids long. CDR1 and CDR2 from the germline V gene are KGHSH and LQKENI. The CDR3 DNA follows: TGTGCCAGCTCACGGGGACAGGGGGTTACTGAAGCTTTCTTT. This gives the protein CASSRGQGVTEAFF.

The chain links TRBV6-5 to TRBJ2-7; tentatively, D is TRBD2 (5 bases). Per the germline V gene, CDR1 is MNHEY and CDR2 is SVGAGI. Deletions cut 2 bases from V and 7 bases from J, with 9 bases between. This CDR3 comprises 12 residues. The CDR3 region is CASSYRREEQYF. In DNA, the CDR3 is TGTGCCAGCAGTTACAGAAGGGAGGAGCAGTACTTC.

This sequence joins TRBV6-5 and TRBJ2-7; possibly TRBD1 for D (6 bases). This CDR3 region has 13 residues. Trimming shortened V by 7 bases and J by 2 bases, and 12 bases separated the two germline ends. Germline V lookup: CDR1 MNHEY, CDR2 SVGAGI. The CDR3 protein is CASIGRGTYEQYF. CDR3 nucleotides: TGTGCCAGCATCGGCAGGGGCACCTACGAGCAGTACTTC.

The J gene is TRBJ2-7, the V gene TRBV5-1; possible D gene TRBD1, 5 bases. The germline CDR1 and CDR2 sequences are SGHRS and YFSETQ. V was clipped by 4 bases and J by 2 bases, with 10 bases between them. CDR3 length: 13 residues. CDR3 in DNA: TGCGCCAGCAGCCTTTCGACAGCCTACGAGCAGTACTTC. This encodes CASSLSTAYEQYF.

This clone was picked up a small number of times. The V gene is TRBV4-1, the J gene TRBJ1-2; D perhaps matches TRBD1 (5 bases). Per germline, CDR1 MGHRA and CDR2 YSYEKL. V was shortened by 2 bases and J by 7 bases, with 23 bases between the two germline ends. The CDR3 is made up of 17 amino acids. CDR3 sequence: CASSQLDLGLQRGGYTF. CDR3 sequence (DNA): TGCGCCAGCAGCCAACTTGACCTTGGACTGCAGAGGGGTGGCTACACCTTC.

The chain employs TRBV18 and TRBJ2-1; D unresolved. The CDR3 has 12 residues. V was pared by 4 bases and J by 8 bases, with 9 bases between. Germline assignment: CDR1 KGHSH and CDR2 LQKENI. The CDR3 sequence is CASSRSRDEQFF. CDR3 DNA: TGTGCCAGCTCACGAAGCCGGGATGAGCAGTTCTTC. The full variable domain, in which reference TRBV18 and TRBJ2-1 provide the parts outside the CDR3, is NAGVMQNPRHLVRRRGQEARLRCSPMKGHSHVYWYRQLPEEGLKFMVYLQKENIIDESGMPKERFSAEFPKEGPSILRIQQVVRGDSAAYFCASSRSRDEQFFGPGTRLTVL.

The V gene is TRBV18, the J gene TRBJ2-1, with 7 bases lining up with TRBD2. CDR3 size: 15 residues. Unmatched junction bases numbered 6, after V lost 3 bases and J lost 4 bases. Germline values: CDR1 KGHSH, CDR2 LQKENI. CDR3 bases: TGTGCCAGCTCACCCTCGGGACTACCATACAATGAGCAGTTCTTC. Its protein is CASSPSGLPYNEQFF.

The chain employs TRBV4-1 and TRBJ2-7; a weak D match, TRBD1 (6 bases). CDR1 and CDR2 from the germline V gene are MGHRA and YSYEKL. The CDR3 covers 14 residues. Trimming pared 1 base from V and 4 bases from J, leaving 11 bases between. The CDR3 sequence is CASSQVKGEYEQYF. The DNA for the CDR3 is TGCGCCAGCAGCCAAGTAAAGGGGGAATACGAGCAGTACTTC.

The gene calls are TRBV5-1 and TRBJ2-7; TRBD2 matches at 7 bases. The V and J ends lost 2 bases and 6 bases, in that order; junction bases with no gene match: 5. CDR3 length: 13 residues. Germline V gene sequence: CDR1 SGHRS, CDR2 YFSETQ. The CDR3 spells CASSLAGLREQYF. The CDR3 DNA follows: TGCGCCAGCAGCTTAGCGGGACTCCGCGAGCAGTACTTC.

The chain's CDR3 is CASSQDRFMRGRDYGYTF. DNA for the CDR3: TGCGCCAGCAGCCAAGATCGGTTTATGAGGGGGCGCGACTATGGCTACACCTTC. The chain employs TRBV4-1 and TRBJ1-2; 7 nucleotides match TRBD1. The CDR3 has 18 amino acids. The ends lost 0 bases at V and 3 bases at J; junction bases unmatched: 13. The V gene's germline CDR1 is MGHRA and CDR2 YSYEKL.

The chain links TRBV6-5 to TRBJ1-1; no clear D gene. The CDR3 sequence is 13 residues long. V lost 2 bases to trimming and J lost 1 base, with 5 bases between them. Germline V gene data show CDR1 as MNHEY and CDR2 as SVGAGI. The CDR3 bases are TGTGCCAGCAGTTACGGTCCGAACACTGAAGCTTTCTTT. Protein: CASSYGPNTEAFF.

V and J are TRBV7-9 and TRBJ1-4, with 8 nucleotides matching TRBD1. The CDR3 is 16 amino acids. Trimming took 4 bases from V and 3 from J; bases not matched to a gene: 7. Germline V gene lookup returns CDR1 SEHNR and CDR2 FQNEAQ (reference sequence). The CDR3, as DNA: TGTGCCAGCAGCTGGGGGGTGACAGGGGCTAATGAAAAACTGTTTTTT. Its protein is CASSWGVTGANEKLFF.